This T cell receptor beta chain was sequenced in a study of shared clonotypes between healthy human individuals (dated by TCRdb to 2020 to 2021). For the study in its entirety: The cohort included three men and a couple of women between 18 and 49 years of age. For each donor, CD4 naive and CD4 memory were each given three plates, CD8 naive was given two plates, and CD8 memory was given one plate. To estimate repertoire size and how much clonotype sharing occurs between individuals, the study deeply sequenced the blood TCR repertoires of five healthy adults. To increase sequencing depth and limit assay-specific biases, different laboratories used diverse techniques to prepare libraries and sequence TCR repertoires. Each donor's leukapheresis produced roughly between about 0.9 and 9.5 billion PBMCs.

Study-level results and caveats: The small number of donors limited the genetic and exposure-history diversity represented. Based on pairwise subsampling, the degree of clonotype sharing among donors was expected to be affected by sequencing depth. Naive subsets generally had larger estimated clonotype richness than memory subsets. Only blood was sampled, and tissue TCR repertoires likely differ from those in blood. Rarefaction of sorted-subset datasets indicated incomplete sequencing despite the large sequencing depth. When a handful of donors were compared, the shared fraction of clonotypes was about 5.4% for naive CD4, less than 4% for naive CD8, roughly 2.5% for memory CD4, and about 0.36% for memory CD8. Compared with non-shared clonotypes, the clonotypes found in all four sorted-subset donors had higher generation probabilities.

TCR CDR3 regions were amplified from genomic DNA by multiplex PCR using the deep immunoSEQ assay. Genomic DNA extracted from each cell subset was distributed evenly over all wells of several immunoSEQ 96-well plates, and each plate served as one replicate. Each replicate PCR for sorted subsets received about 0.2 ug genomic DNA, equal to about 30,000 T cell genomes. The purified libraries were quantified using a Qubit 3.0 fluorometer, sized with a Bioanalyzer 2100, and then quantified again using the KAPA Library Quantification kit. Every immunoSEQ 96-well plate was sequenced on a separate single-read 150-cycle Illumina NextSeq 550 flow cell. The authors' pipeline ran thus. Because the immunoSEQ output included only junctional sequences and no quality scores, the filtering could not be the same as the filtering used for full-length reads. To assign V/J genes and CDR3, sequences were annotated against IMGT germline references using PyIR, a Python wrapper for IgBLAST v1.9. Reads were removed for weak V/J assignments (E-value above 1e-6), missing CDR3, stop codons, out-of-frame junctions, or ambiguous translated residues. V3J clonotypes were defined as sequences sharing the same inferred V gene, J gene, and CDR3 amino acid sequence. To compute the percentage overlap between repertoires, the number of shared unique clonotypes was divided by the size of the smaller repertoire. Richness of each repertoire was evaluated using RTK rarefaction, the Chao1 estimator, and Recon v2.1 estimates of unobserved clonotypes. Generation probabilities for all TCRbeta clonotypes obtained by the gDNA method from a few donors were computed using OLGA. Held by TCRdb, this immuneACCESS table contains in-frame sequences only and omits some clones. Under half of the omission traces to an unresolved V gene where checked; the cause of the rest is unknown. D and trimming come from the DNA, and the V and J calls and clone size come from that table. The sample profile shows roughly 2 million clones; 95% of them were found once. The ten largest make up more than 0.1% of the sample.

Donors were healthy HIV-negative adults with no recently reported acute infections or vaccinations. All donors were Caucasian adults living in Nashville, Tennessee, USA. CD4+ T cells were enriched by magnetic negative selection; naive cells were then positively selected on CD45RA, and the negative fraction formed the memory subset. Blood was collected by leukapheresis, and PBMCs were isolated by Ficoll-Histopaque density gradient centrifugation and then cryopreserved in liquid nitrogen vapor phase. Analytical flow cytometry was used to check the purity and quantity of each magnetically sorted T cell population. Genomic DNA was isolated from each sorted fraction and quantified by UV absorbance on a Nanodrop 2000c. With respect to this clone: This clone's antigen is unknown. Qualities for individual bases were not recorded, and no much larger clone is one base off.

The CDR3 has 14 amino acids, counting the end cysteine and phenylalanine. Solely the CDR3 DNA is kept, with 42 bases framed from the first base. CDR1 and CDR2 are read off the germline V gene as MDHEN and SYDVKM. V is cut back by 9 bases and J by 4 bases, with 9 bases in the junction unmatched. The material sequenced was naive CD4+ T cells sorted from blood. Explained via the paper, the cell subset or site label denotes: CD45RA+ positively selected. This chain is built from TRBV28 and TRBJ2-7; TRBD1 matches 10 bases in the middle. The TCR comes from a young man in good health. The CDR3 region has the sequence CARLETGGLYEQYF. The nucleotide sequence is given as TGTGCCAGACTTGAGACAGGGGGCCTGTACGAGCAGTACTTC.